Following are 12 T cell receptor beta chains from one sample sequenced in a study of blood T cell repertoires in COVID-19. The assay was immunoSEQ multiplex PCR, and TCRdb's table has in-frame clones only and misses some. The table lists roughly 96,000 clones, approximately 80% of them singletons, with around 4% in the top ten. The material sequenced was peripheral blood. These receptors originate from a man between 60 and 75 years old with acute or convalescent COVID-19.

This clone was counted once. This sequence joins TRBV3-1 (or the pseudogene TRBV3-2) and TRBJ1-2; D is ambiguous. Between the trimmed V and J ends, which lost 6 bases and 0 bases, there was a span of 5 bases. CDR3 length: 12 amino acids. Germline CDR1 LGHDT, CDR2 YNNKEL (reference sequence). The CDR3 sequence: CASSNSNYGYTF. For the CDR3, the DNA is TGTGCCAGCAGTAACTCTAACTATGGCTACACCTTC.

This chain joins TRBV3-1 (or the pseudogene TRBV3-2) and TRBJ1-2, with TRBD1 matching 7 bases. V lost 4 bases and J lost 4; bases outside the gene matches: 3. This CDR3 region has 13 residues. Germline V lookup: CDR1 LGHDT, CDR2 YNNKEL (reference sequence). In DNA, the CDR3 is TGTGCCAGCAGCCTGGACAGGCTCTATGGCTACACCTTC. This gives the protein CASSLDRLYGYTF.

This chain connects TRBV7-3 to TRBJ2-1; a weak D match, TRBD1 (5 bases). CDR1 and CDR2 (germline): SGHTA, FQGTGA. Trimming took off 1 base at V and 1 base at J, with 8 bases between the two ends. CDR3 length equals 15 residues. The CDR3 DNA reads as TGTGCCAGCAGCTTAATGCAGGGTTCCTACAATGAGCAGTTCTTC. This sequence encodes CASSLMQGSYNEQFF.

This clone was found once. J is TRBJ2-3 and V is TRBV7-9, with TRBD1 as a possible D gene (6 bases). Trimming cost V 5 bases and J 2 bases, with 11 bases left between them. Per germline, CDR1 SEHNR and CDR2 FQNEAQ (reference sequence). The CDR3 loop spans 14 amino acids. CDR3 in amino acids: CASSRDTNTDTQYF. In DNA form, the CDR3 reads TGTGCCAGCAGCCGGGACACCAACACAGATACGCAGTATTTT.

The chain couples TRBV6-2 or TRBV6-3 to TRBJ2-6; D perhaps matches TRBD1 (6 bases). The CDR3 has 15 residues. Germline V gene data show CDR1 as MNHEY and CDR2 as SVGEGT. The ends were cut back, 5 bases at V and 0 bases at J, with 8 bases in the middle. CDR3 coding DNA: TGTGCCAGCAGTGACAGGTTCTCTGGGGCCAACGTCCTGACTTTC. Protein: CASSDRFSGANVLTF.

This clone was observed once. The chain uses TRBV5-1 and TRBJ2-1; 7 nucleotides agree with TRBD1. Germline assignment: CDR1 SGHRS and CDR2 YFSETQ. V shed 0 bases and J 8 bases; nucleotides not matched to a gene: 8. The CDR3 runs to 15 residues. The CDR3 region has the DNA TGCGCCAGCAGCTTGGGAGGGGGCGAGTATCATGAGCAGTTCTTC. Translating it yields CASSLGGGEYHEQFF.

This chain joins TRBV19 and TRBJ2-1, with 9 bases aligning to TRBD1. The length of the CDR3 is 13 residues. Trimming removed 10 bases from V and 2 bases from J; junction bases left unmatched: 3. Germline V gene data show CDR1 as LNHDA and CDR2 as SQIVND (reference sequence). CDR3 residues: CATRQGAYNEQFF. The DNA of the CDR3 is TGTGCCACCAGACAGGGGGCCTACAATGAGCAGTTCTTC. The full variable domain, with the rest looked up from reference TRBV19 and TRBJ2-1, is DGGITQSPKYLFRKEGQNVTLSCEQNLNHDAMYWYRQDPGQGLRLIYYSQIVNDFQKGDIAEGYSVSREKKESFPLTVTSAQKNPTAFYLCATRQGAYNEQFFGPGTRLTVL.

The chain has TRBV5-1 and TRBJ2-5; 13 bases fit TRBD2. CDR3 length equals 16 residues. Trimming cost V 4 bases and J 7 bases; bases outside gene matches: 10. Germline CDR1 and CDR2: SGHRS and YFSETQ. The CDR3 DNA reads TGCGCCAGCAGCCCAACTAGCGGGAGGGCCAACCCGACCCAGTACTTC. Its protein product is CASSPTSGRANPTQYF.

This sequence joins TRBV12-3 or TRBV12-4 and TRBJ1-3, with D unresolved. Trimming stripped 8 bases from V and 0 bases from J, with 2 bases between. The CDR3 contains 11 residues. In nucleotides, the CDR3 is TGTGCCAGCTACTCTGGAAACACCATATATTTT. Protein product: CASYSGNTIYF.

The chain has TRBV6-5 and TRBJ1-3; TRBD1 matches 9 bases. Trimming removed 8 bases from V and 4 bases from J; junction bases left unmatched: 9. The CDR3 totals 15 residues. The germline V gene encodes CDR1 MNHEY and CDR2 SVGAGI. DNA for the CDR3: TGTGCCAGCTCCCTCGTCGGGACAGGGGGAAACACCATATATTTT. Its translation is CASSLVGTGGNTIYF.

The chain uses TRBV20-1 and TRBJ2-7; D remains unclear. The CDR3 spans 13 residues. The germline V gene has CDR1 DFQATT and CDR2 SNEGSKA (reference sequence). Trimming left V 3 bases short and J 6 bases short, with 15 bases between. This CDR3 is CSASREVAGEQYF. In DNA, the CDR3 is TGCAGTGCTAGTCGCGAGGTAGCCGGCGAGCAGTACTTC.

This sequence joins TRBV30 and TRBJ2-7; the match to TRBD1 covers 10 bases. Germline-derived CDR1 and CDR2 are GTSNPN and SVGIG (reference sequence). There are 14 residues in the CDR3. J gave up 7 bases and V 1 base, and 7 bases lay outside the gene matches. The CDR3 spells CAWSAGTGDQEQYF. Here the CDR3 DNA reads TGTGCCTGGAGTGCCGGGACAGGGGATCAGGAGCAGTACTTC. Looking up the rest from reference TRBV30 and TRBJ2-7 gives the full variable domain: SQTIHQWPATLVQPVGSPLSLECTVEGTSNPNLYWYRQAAGRGLQLLFYSVGIGQISSEVPQNLSASRPQDRQFILSSKKLLLSDSGFYLCAWSAGTGDQEQYFGPGTRLTVT.